This T cell receptor (beta chain) derives from a study of post-analysis software for immune sequencing data. Regarding the study as a whole: Patients used roughly five TRBV segments, including TRBV5-6, TRBV5-1 and TRBV20-1, more often than controls. Controls had significantly higher normalized Chao1 diversity than multiple sclerosis patients.

Between the trimmed V and J ends, which lost 4 bases and 1 base, there was a span of 16 bases. Germline CDR1 DFQATT, CDR2 SNEGSKA (reference sequence). The CDR3 loop spans 15 amino acids. This clonotype showed up just a few times. What it binds is unknown. Each TCR beta cDNA library carried unique molecular identifiers. A population of about 0.95 to 10 million T cells gave rise to roughly 500,000 cDNA molecules. TCRdb reanalysed the PCR reads using MiXCR and keeps one entry per CDR3 protein. The sample lists roughly 570,000 distinct CDR3 sequences, roughly 34% occurring once. This TCR derives from a girl aged 2-17 years with multiple sclerosis. The chain links TRBV20-1 to TRBJ2-5; D is possibly TRBD2 (7 bases). The sample taken for sequencing was blood. The CDR3 sequence: CSAKYGGGLQETQYF. Here the CDR3 DNA reads TGCAGTGCTAAATATGGCGGGGGCCTCCAAGAGACCCAGTACTTC.